One TCR beta chain is described in this entry. The antigen is undetermined. PCR primers comprised 60 Vbeta and 13 Jbeta primers. The repertoire was sequenced with immunoSEQ multiplex PCR; TCRdb's copy has only in-frame clones and lacks some. The profile shows some 160,000 clones, 60% to 80% of them singletons. This record belongs to a study of cytomegalovirus exposure and HLA in healthy donors. Findings and limits, study-wide: In most subjects, TCR beta sequences reportedly gave accurate predictions of HLA-A and HLA-B alleles. Later on, an analysis showed TCR association rates differing by HLA locus, with DRB1 the most and HLA-C the fewest. The authors judged a highly shared variant cluster likely a sequencing artifact. The Asian-associated ancestry cluster reportedly had fewer N-insertions than the 666-donor mean in a later analysis.

The CDR3 spans 11 residues. Trimming removed 5 bases from V and 10 bases from J, with 9 bases in between. Germline assignment: CDR1 DFQATT and CDR2 SNEGSKA (reference sequence). The V and J genes are TRBV20-1 and TRBJ1-6; perhaps TRBD1 as D (5 bases). The sample was PBMCs. The sequence was collected from a middle-aged man in good health and CMV-seropositive. CDR3 DNA sequence: TGCAGTGCTGTACAGGACTCACCCCTCCACTTT. Translated: CSAVQDSPLHF.